This T cell receptor (beta chain) was recorded in a study of CD8+ T cells in alopecia areata. Turning to the study itself: Treated patients were given oral tofacitinib, which was dosed at 5 to 10 mg twice daily. Findings and caveats of the study: Normal scalp showed lower clonality than lesional scalp, especially alopecia totalis/universalis.

Sampling of alopecia areata patients yielded lesional scalp punch biopsies as well as peripheral blood. The researchers isolated CD4+ and CD8+ T cells from PBMCs by sorting. V was shortened by 1 base and J by 10 bases, with 9 bases between the two germline ends. This CDR3 region has 12 residues. CDR1 is SGHRS and CDR2 is YFSETQ in the germline V gene. cDNA reverse transcribed from extracted RNA served as the sequencing template. The method was immunoSEQ multiplex PCR; TCRdb's version includes in-frame clones alone and lacks a portion of them. The table has roughly 150,000 clones, around half seen once; the top ten hold roughly a fifth. This clone has just one count. Its matching antigen is unknown.

This specimen consisted of CD8+ T cells sorted from blood, obtained at week 0. J is TRBJ2-1 and V is TRBV5-1, with D maybe TRBD2 (6 bases). The receptor's source is a human donor with alopecia areata. CDR3 nucleotides: TGCGCCAGCAGCTTGACTAGCCGAGAGCAGTTCTTC. This translates into CASSLTSREQFF.